This is a list of T cell receptor beta chains from one sample in a study of Ad26.COV2.S vaccination and SARS-CoV-2 variants. Sequencing was performed with immunoSEQ multiplex PCR; in TCRdb, only in-frame clones are kept and a portion is missing. The table records 500,000 or so clones, around 85% of them present only once. Sequences were derived from peripheral blood, sampled in a trial of Ad26.COV2.S vaccine versus placebo. These receptor sequences come from a person between 18 and 65 years old who received the Ad26.COV2.S COVID-19 vaccine or a placebo. Both conserved end residues are part of each CDR3. Each record gives: CDR3 DNA, CDR3 protein, J gene, V gene, clone size, D gene. The D gene is left open where the match is weak. Clone size appears in some rows only: once, few, many, or a class for an expanded clone.

CDR3nt: TGTGCCAGCAGTTACTCGGGGGTCGGCACCGGGGAGCTGTTTTTT; CDR3aa: CASSYSGVGTGELFF; j_gene: TRBJ2-2; v_gene: TRBV6-5; abundance: .; d_gene: .
CDR3nt: TGTGCCAGCAGTGAGGATTGGGAAGATACGCAGTATTTT; CDR3aa: CASSEDWEDTQYF; j_gene: TRBJ2-3; v_gene: TRBV6-4; abundance: .; d_gene: .
CDR3nt: TGTGCCAGCAGCTCATATCTTGACCAAGAGACCCAGTACTTC; CDR3aa: CASSSYLDQETQYF; j_gene: TRBJ2-5; v_gene: TRBV7-9; abundance: .; d_gene: .
CDR3nt: TGTGCCAGCAGCCAGGCAGGGGCCTCTAATGAAAAACTGTTTTTT; CDR3aa: CASSQAGASNEKLFF; j_gene: TRBJ1-4; v_gene: TRBV3-1/TRBV3-2; abundance: .; d_gene: .
CDR3nt: TGTGCCAGCTCACCACCGGGGACAGGGGCCTACGAGCAGTACTTC; CDR3aa: CASSPPGTGAYEQYF; j_gene: TRBJ2-7; v_gene: TRBV18; abundance: .; d_gene: TRBD1
CDR3nt: TGTGCCAGCAGCTTATCGGGCAGGGGGCAGGAGACCCAGTACTTC; CDR3aa: CASSLSGRGQETQYF; j_gene: TRBJ2-5; v_gene: TRBV7-3; abundance: .; d_gene: TRBD1
CDR3nt: TGCGCCAGCAGCCAGTCCTCCCAGGGAAGCTCTGGAAACACCATATATTTT; CDR3aa: CASSQSSQGSSGNTIYF; j_gene: TRBJ1-3; v_gene: TRBV4-1; abundance: many; d_gene: .
CDR3nt: TGTGCCAGCAGTTACGATTTGGGAGCTTTCTTT; CDR3aa: CASSYDLGAFF; j_gene: TRBJ1-1; v_gene: TRBV6-2/TRBV6-3; abundance: once; d_gene: .
CDR3nt: TGTGCCTGGAGTAGCGGGAGCACAGATACGCAGTATTTT; CDR3aa: CAWSSGSTDTQYF; j_gene: TRBJ2-3; v_gene: TRBV30; abundance: .; d_gene: .
CDR3nt: TGCGCCAGCAGCCAGTCGAGAGGGGGCTTGGGGTATGGCTACACCTTC; CDR3aa: CASSQSRGGLGYGYTF; j_gene: TRBJ1-2; v_gene: TRBV4-3; abundance: few; d_gene: TRBD1
CDR3nt: TGTGCCAGCAGTTTGGAGGGACGTCACATTCAGTACTTC; CDR3aa: CASSLEGRHIQYF; j_gene: TRBJ2-4; v_gene: TRBV28; abundance: .; d_gene: .
CDR3nt: TGTGCCAGCAGCTTTGACCTGGGGAACACTGAAGCTTTCTTT; CDR3aa: CASSFDLGNTEAFF; j_gene: TRBJ1-1; v_gene: TRBV5-4; abundance: few; d_gene: .
CDR3nt: TGTGCCACCAGCAGAGATGATGGGGGCACCTATGGCTACACCTTC; CDR3aa: CATSRDDGGTYGYTF; j_gene: TRBJ1-2; v_gene: TRBV15; abundance: .; d_gene: .
CDR3nt: TGTGCCAGCACCTCGGGGCAGGGGGCGATCTATGGCTACACCTTC; CDR3aa: CASTSGQGAIYGYTF; j_gene: TRBJ1-2; v_gene: TRBV3-1/TRBV3-2; abundance: .; d_gene: TRBD1